This is a list of T cell receptor beta chains from one sample in a study of cytomegalovirus exposure and HLA in healthy donors. Measured with immunoSEQ multiplex PCR; TCRdb has only the in-frame clones, and not every one. Of fewer than 150,000 clones in the sample, over 70% were seen once. Sequenced material: PBMCs. These TCRs come from a man between 25 and 39 years old in good health and CMV-seronegative. Each CDR3 is given with its conserved first and last residue. A D gene is named only where the DNA matches it firmly. Only some rows state a clone size, as once, few, many or a class for expanded clones.

-	TRBV5-1	16	TRBJ2-7	-	TGCGCCAGCAGCTTGGGACGGGGTCTGGGCTCCTACGAGCAGTACTTC	CASSLGRGLGSYEQYF
-	TRBV11-1	12	TRBJ2-7	-	TGTGCCAGCAGCCGCGGTGGCAACGAGCAGTACTTC	CASSRGGNEQYF
once	TRBV7-6	14	TRBJ2-7	-	TGTGCCAGCAGCTTAGCCGTATCGGCCTACGAGCAGTACTTC	CASSLAVSAYEQYF
-	TRBV4-3	17	TRBJ1-1	-	TGCGCCAGCAGCCAAGAATACAGGGTGAGGGTGAACACTGAAGCTTTCTTT	CASSQEYRVRVNTEAFF
few	TRBV29-1	12	TRBJ2-5	-	TGCAGCGCCCAGGACATTAAAGAGACCCAGTACTTC	CSAQDIKETQYF
once	TRBV6-5	15	TRBJ1-1	TRBD1	TGTGCCAGCAGCCCAGGGACAGGAACTAACACTGAAGCTTTCTTT	CASSPGTGTNTEAFF
-	TRBV29-1	11	TRBJ1-3	-	TGCAGCGTGGGACTTGCCAACACCATATATTTT	CSVGLANTIYF
-	TRBV28	14	TRBJ2-7	-	TGTGCCAGCAGTTTAGGAGGGAGCTCCTACGAGCAGTACTTC	CASSLGGSSYEQYF
-	TRBV29-1	14	TRBJ2-7	TRBD2	TGCAGCGTCATGGGACTAGCGGGCTCCTACGAGCAGTACTTC	CSVMGLAGSYEQYF
-	TRBV4-2	15	TRBJ2-5	TRBD2	TGTGCCAGCAGCCCAAAAACTAGCGACCAAGAGACCCAGTACTTC	CASSPKTSDQETQYF
once	TRBV19	16	TRBJ1-1	-	TGTGCCAGTAGTATAGAAGGGCGCCAGGGAGGTCCTGGAGCTTTCTTT	CASSIEGRQGGPGAFF
-	TRBV5-3	12	TRBJ1-5	-	TGTGCCAGAAGCTTGTTGGCACAGCCCCAGCATTTT	CARSLLAQPQHF
-	TRBV6-5	15	TRBJ1-6	TRBD1	TGTGCCAGCAGTTACGCACAGGGGGCCATTTCACCCCTCCACTTT	CASSYAQGAISPLHF
-	TRBV5-6	17	TRBJ2-1	-	TGTGCCAGCAGCTTGATTGCGAAGCGAAGCTCCTACAATGAGCAGTTCTTC	CASSLIAKRSSYNEQFF
-	TRBV19	15	TRBJ2-3	TRBD1	TGTGCCAGTAGTATACAGGGGACAGCAACAGATACGCAGTATTTT	CASSIQGTATDTQYF
-	TRBV5-1	18	TRBJ2-6	TRBD1	TGCGCCAGCAGCTTGGCCTCAGGGGGCAGCTCTGGGGCCAACGTCCTGACTTTC	CASSLASGGSSGANVLTF
-	TRBV7-2	14	TRBJ2-7	-	TGTGCCAGCAGCTTAGTTCGGGACACATACGAGCAGTACTTC	CASSLVRDTYEQYF
-	TRBV27	14	TRBJ1-2	-	TGTGCCAGCAGTTTCCGAGCGGGGGGGGATGGCTACACCTTC	CASSFRAGGDGYTF
-	TRBV30	14	TRBJ2-1	-	TGTGCCTGGAGTGTATCTCCCCTCGACAATGAGCAGTTCTTC	CAWSVSPLDNEQFF